This TCR beta chain appears in the sequencing data of a study of cytomegalovirus exposure and HLA in healthy donors. Notes on the study in general: Across HLA loci, a later analysis found differing TCR association rates, with DRB1 most and HLA-C fewest. A likely sequencing artifact accounted for one observed cluster of highly shared sequence variants. Researchers counted roughly 150 TCR beta chains as cytomegalovirus-associated.

Details on this clone: What it binds is unknown.

Germline V gene lookup returns CDR1 MNHEY and CDR2 SMNVEV (reference sequence). The CDR3 extends over 15 amino acids. Trimming removed 2 bases at V and 0 bases at J, with 8 bases between. This PCR relied on a set of 60 Vbeta primers and 13 Jbeta primers. TCRdb keeps only in-frame clones here, not all; method: immunoSEQ multiplex PCR. Of 130,000 to 150,000 clones listed, 70% to 85% are singletons. The receptor comes from a woman in her sixties in good health and CMV-seropositive. The sequenced sample was PBMCs. The chain joins TRBV27 to TRBJ2-1, with no clear D. In DNA form, the CDR3 reads TGTGCCAGCAGTTTAGAGGTTAGCTCCTACAATGAGCAGTTCTTC. This codes for CASSLEVSSYNEQFF.